The entry that follows covers one TCR beta chain sequence. The table lists this clonotype with a few counts. The antigen it binds to is not known. Base qualities are not at hand, and no much larger clone is one base apart. From the germline V gene (reference sequence), CDR1 is SEHNR and CDR2 is FQNEAQ. Trimmed from V: 2 bases; trimmed from J: 7 bases; junction bases lacking a gene match: 13. The CDR3 runs 17 amino acids, cysteine and phenylalanine included. The CDR3 DNA has 51 bases and is translated from base 1. This sample stems from a study of identical twins (dated by TCRdb to 2016 to 2018). Some background on the complete study: The study deep-sequenced TCR alpha and beta repertoires from monozygotic twins, unrelated adults of various ages and cord blood to test whether fetal clonotypes persist. Replicate twin experiments were performed at different times using different library preparation protocols to rule out contamination.

Receptor libraries were prepared by 5' RACE. TCRdb shows the sequencer as Illumina HiSeq 2000. A universal primer binding site was introduced by template switching, and a unique molecular identifier was present in the final cDNA, enabling accurate counting of TCR cDNA molecules. Specific primers in the conserved constant-segment region were used to synthesize first-strand cDNA for the TCR alpha and beta chains. To control for contamination, every cDNA library was double barcoded, receiving both a SMART-Mk sample barcode and Illumina barcodes. TruSeq adapter sequences, together with Illumina sample barcodes, were added in two successive PCR steps. The Illumina HiSeq platform was used with custom primers to sequence TCR alpha and beta cDNA libraries. From the authors' description of their analysis: MiGEC processed the raw reads to extract unique molecular identifiers, while MiXCR was used to determine the CDR3 positions. For each individual, recombination models were inferred using an EM algorithm with the repgenHMM and IGoR tools. The analysis of shared clonotypes was done with the tcR package in R, with sharing normalized by the product of cloneset sizes. To study raw recombination without the effects of thymic and clonal selection, out-of-frame nonproductive sequences were analyzed. TCRdb handled the public reads itself, with Q25 trimming in fastp and clone calling in MiXCR, and kept productive beta chains. Rows matching on CDR3 protein sequence are summarized as one entry with the most common DNA and genes. TCRdb, not the original authors, processed these V and J calls. The sample records around 480,000 distinct CDR3 sequences, 14% of which are singletons. The biggest ten clones account for roughly 0.56% of the sample.

Every donor in the study was a healthy Caucasian. The twin cohort comprised three pairs of female monozygotic twins, all aged roughly 18 to 30 years. Positive isolation kits from Invitrogen were used to isolate CD4+ and CD8+ T cell populations. The investigation overall reported the following: Compared with coincidental sharing between unrelated individuals, an excess of low generation-probability sequences was observed among out-of-frame TCR alpha sequences shared between twins. Because the same donors could not be followed over many years, the conclusions depended on cross-sectional statistical analysis. Abundant cord blood beta clonotypes carried fewer insertions; young adult naive repertoires showed a weaker similar trend, while memory repertoires showed none. Invariant T cells such as MAIT and iNKT could partly confound zero-insertion analyses, although diverse VJ usage argued against such confounding for most clonotypes. In monozygotic twins, out-of-frame TCR alpha sharing was systematically underestimated by recombination models, although the models agreed with sharing between unrelated individuals. The excess sharing between twins in beta out-of-frame sequences was weaker because fewer shared sequences reduced the signal-to-noise ratio.

These same records also appear under a second study, on yellow fever vaccine responses in identical twins. Per the second study: According to the authors, the vaccine-induced T cell response in identical twins seemed to be partly convergent and partly specific to each individual. In the study, vaccine-responding T cell clones were precisely tracked in identical twins.

Sequencing used CD4+ T cells sorted from blood. The TCR was taken from a woman younger than 30 in good health. The chain joins TRBV7-9 to TRBJ2-1; the junction holds 8 bases that match TRBD2. The sequenced DNA: TGTGCCAGCAGCTTATGGGGGGCCCAGCGGGGGAGGAATGAGCAGTTCTTC. Its translation is CASSLWGAQRGRNEQFF.